This TCR beta chain was identified in a study of shared clonotypes between healthy human individuals. Across the whole study: The cohort had two women and a few men, ages 18 to 49. Three plates were used per donor for CD4 naive, three for CD4 memory, two for CD8 naive and one for CD8 memory.

To note about this clone: Its antigen is not known.

General observations from the study: Blood was the only sampled material, and tissue repertoires likely differ. A reduction in generation probabilities was seen for non-shared clonotypes relative to those shared by all four donors.

The method was immunoSEQ multiplex PCR; TCRdb's version includes in-frame clones alone and lacks a portion of them. The table records around 1.6 million clones, 95% to 99% of them present only once. This CDR3 is 15 amino acids long. V lost 2 bases, J lost 7 bases, and 15 bases lay in between. Germline V gene lookup returns CDR1 KGHSH and CDR2 LQKENI. Source material: naive CD4+ T cells sorted from blood. The subset is: CD45RA+ positively selected. This receptor was identified in a man aged 25-45 years in good health. This chain uses TRBV18 with TRBJ2-1; tentative D call: TRBD2 (5 bases). The CDR3 loop is CASSPGQREWNEQFF. DNA for the CDR3: TGTGCCAGCTCACCAGGGCAGAGGGAGTGGAATGAGCAGTTCTTC.